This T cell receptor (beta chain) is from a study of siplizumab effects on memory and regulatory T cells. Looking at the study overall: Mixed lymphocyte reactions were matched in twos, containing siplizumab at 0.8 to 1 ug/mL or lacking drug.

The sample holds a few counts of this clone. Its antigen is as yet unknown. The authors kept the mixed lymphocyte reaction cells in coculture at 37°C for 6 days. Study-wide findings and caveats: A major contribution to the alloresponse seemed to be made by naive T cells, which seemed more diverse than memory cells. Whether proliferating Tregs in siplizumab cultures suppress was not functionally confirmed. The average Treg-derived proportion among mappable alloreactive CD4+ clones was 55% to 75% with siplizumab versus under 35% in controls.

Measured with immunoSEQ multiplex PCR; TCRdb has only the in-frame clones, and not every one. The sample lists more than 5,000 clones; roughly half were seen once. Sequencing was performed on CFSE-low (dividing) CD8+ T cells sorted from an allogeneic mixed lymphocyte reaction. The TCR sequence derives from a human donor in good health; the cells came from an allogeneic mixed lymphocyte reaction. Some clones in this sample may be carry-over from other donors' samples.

For the CDR3, the DNA is TGCAGCGTTGAAGACAGGACGTACGAGCAGTACTTC. Its protein is CSVEDRTYEQYF. The V call is TRBV29-1, the J call TRBJ2-7; D gene uncertain. The germline V gene encodes CDR1 SQVTM and CDR2 ANQGSEA. This CDR3 has 12 residues. V was cut by 0 bases and J by 4 bases, with 7 bases left in between.